The clone carrying this T cell receptor beta chain was detected only a few times. What it binds is not known. The sample originates from a study of early T cells in non-severe SARS-CoV-2 infection. Study details: RNA in bulk from unsorted whole blood was sequenced, and chains were unpaired. Findings and caveats of the study: VDJdb matching favored anti-spike CD8 responses, missing private and CD4 specificities.

Unique molecular identifiers were affixed to single, distinct cDNA molecules. TCRdb ran MiXCR on the 5' RACE reads and lists one entry per CDR3 protein. The sample shows about 77,000 distinct CDR3 sequences, around 16% of them seen only once. The CDR3 is made up of 13 amino acids. The germline gives CDR1 SGHTA, CDR2 FQGTGA. Trimming pared 1 base from V and 1 base from J, leaving 4 bases between. V usage is TRBV7-3 and J usage is TRBJ1-1; the D is unclear. The sequence came from an adult who was a healthcare worker with PCR-confirmed SARS-CoV-2 infection or an uninfected control (not recorded which). Sequencing was performed on whole blood. The CDR3 region is CASSLIPNTEAFF. The CDR3, as DNA: TGTGCCAGCAGCTTAATCCCGAACACTGAAGCTTTCTTT. The full variable domain, with the rest looked up from reference TRBV7-3 and TRBJ1-1, is GAGVSQTPSNKVTEKGKYVELRCDPISGHTALYWYRQSLGQGPEFLIYFQGTGAADDSGLPNDRFFAVRPEGSVSTLKIQRTERGDSAVYLCASSLIPNTEAFFGQGTRLTVV.